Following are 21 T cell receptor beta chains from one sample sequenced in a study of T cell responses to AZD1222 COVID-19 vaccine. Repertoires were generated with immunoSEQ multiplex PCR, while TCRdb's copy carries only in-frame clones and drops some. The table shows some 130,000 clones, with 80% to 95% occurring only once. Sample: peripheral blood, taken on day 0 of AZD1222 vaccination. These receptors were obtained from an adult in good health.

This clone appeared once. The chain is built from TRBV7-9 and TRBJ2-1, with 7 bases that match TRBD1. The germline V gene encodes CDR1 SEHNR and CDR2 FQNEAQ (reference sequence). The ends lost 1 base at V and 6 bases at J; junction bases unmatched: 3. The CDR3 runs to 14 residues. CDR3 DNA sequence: TGTGCCAGCAGCTTAGGACAGGGTGGCAATGAGCAGTTCTTC. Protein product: CASSLGQGGNEQFF. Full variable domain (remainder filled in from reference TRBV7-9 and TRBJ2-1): DTGVSQNPRHKITKRGQNVTFRCDPISEHNRLYWYRQTLGQGPEFLTYFQNEAQLEKSRLLSDRFSAERPKGSFSTLEIQRTEQGDSAMYLCASSLGQGGNEQFFGPGTRLTVL.

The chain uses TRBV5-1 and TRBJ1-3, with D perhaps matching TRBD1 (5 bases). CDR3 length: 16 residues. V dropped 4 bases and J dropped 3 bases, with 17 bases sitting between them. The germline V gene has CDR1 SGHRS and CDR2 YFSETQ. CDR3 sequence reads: CASSENLGTGGNTIYF. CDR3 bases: TGCGCCAGCAGCGAAAACCTGGGGACGGGTGGAAACACCATATATTTT. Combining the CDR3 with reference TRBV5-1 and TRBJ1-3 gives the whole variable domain KAGVTQTPRYLIKTRGQQVTLSCSPISGHRSVSWYQQTPGQGLQFLFEYFSETQRNKGNFPGRFSGRQFSNSRSEMNVSTLELGDSALYLCASSENLGTGGNTIYFGEGSWLTVV.

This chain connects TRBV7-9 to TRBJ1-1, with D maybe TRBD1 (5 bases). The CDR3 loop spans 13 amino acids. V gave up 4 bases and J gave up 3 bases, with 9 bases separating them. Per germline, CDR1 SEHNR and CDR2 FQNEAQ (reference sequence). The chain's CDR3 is CASSSTEYTEAFF. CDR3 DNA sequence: TGTGCCAGCAGCTCGACAGAATACACTGAAGCTTTCTTT.

DNA of the CDR3: TGTGCCAGTAGTACCCAACTAGCGGGAGGGCGCGGGACCCAGTACTTC. Protein product: CASSTQLAGGRGTQYF. The V call is TRBV19, the J call TRBJ2-5; TRBD2 agrees at 13 bases. J gave up 7 bases and V 4 bases, and 9 bases lay outside the gene matches. The CDR3 is 16 amino acids. The germline V gene has CDR1 LNHDA and CDR2 SQIVND (reference sequence).

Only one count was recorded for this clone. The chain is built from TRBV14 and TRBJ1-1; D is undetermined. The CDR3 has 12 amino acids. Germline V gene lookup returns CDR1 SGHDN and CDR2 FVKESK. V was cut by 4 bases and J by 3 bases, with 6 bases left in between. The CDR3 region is CASSLADTEAFF. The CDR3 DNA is TGTGCCAGCAGCCTTGCGGACACTGAAGCTTTCTTT.

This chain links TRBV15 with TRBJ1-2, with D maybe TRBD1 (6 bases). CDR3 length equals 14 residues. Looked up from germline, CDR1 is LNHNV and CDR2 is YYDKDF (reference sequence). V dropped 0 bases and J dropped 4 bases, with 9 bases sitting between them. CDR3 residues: CATSRDGGTYGYTF. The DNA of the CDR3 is TGTGCCACCAGCAGAGATGGGGGCACCTATGGCTACACCTTC.

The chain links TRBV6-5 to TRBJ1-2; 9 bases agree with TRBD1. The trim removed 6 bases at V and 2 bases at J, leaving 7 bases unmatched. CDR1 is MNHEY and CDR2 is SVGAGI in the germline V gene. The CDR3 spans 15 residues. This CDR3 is CASSSAGTGNYGYTF. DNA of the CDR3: TGTGCCAGCAGCTCGGCAGGGACAGGGAACTATGGCTACACCTTC.

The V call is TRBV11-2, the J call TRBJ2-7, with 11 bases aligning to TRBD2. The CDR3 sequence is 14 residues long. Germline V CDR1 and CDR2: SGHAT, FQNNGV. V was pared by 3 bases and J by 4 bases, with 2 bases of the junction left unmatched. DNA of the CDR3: TGTGCCAGCAGCTTTACTAGCGGGAGTTACGAGCAGTACTTC. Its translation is CASSFTSGSYEQYF. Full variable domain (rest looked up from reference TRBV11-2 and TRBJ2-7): EAGVAQSPRYKIIEKRQSVAFWCNPISGHATLYWYQQILGQGPKLLIQFQNNGVVDDSQLPKDRFSAERLKGVDSTLKIQPAKLEDSAVYLCASSFTSGSYEQYFGPGTRLTVT.

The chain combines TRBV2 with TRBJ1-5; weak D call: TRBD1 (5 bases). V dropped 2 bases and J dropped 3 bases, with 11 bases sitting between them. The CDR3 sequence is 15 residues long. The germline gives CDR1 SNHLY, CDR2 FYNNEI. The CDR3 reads CASSEIGASNQPQHF. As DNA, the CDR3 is TGTGCCAGCAGTGAAATAGGGGCGTCCAATCAGCCCCAGCATTTT.

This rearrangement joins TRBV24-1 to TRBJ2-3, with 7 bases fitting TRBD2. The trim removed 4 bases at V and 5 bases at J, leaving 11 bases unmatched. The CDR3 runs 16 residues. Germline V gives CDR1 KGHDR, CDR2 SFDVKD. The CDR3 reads CATSDPTSAGGDTQYF. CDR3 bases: TGTGCCACCAGTGACCCTACTAGCGCCGGGGGAGATACGCAGTATTTT.

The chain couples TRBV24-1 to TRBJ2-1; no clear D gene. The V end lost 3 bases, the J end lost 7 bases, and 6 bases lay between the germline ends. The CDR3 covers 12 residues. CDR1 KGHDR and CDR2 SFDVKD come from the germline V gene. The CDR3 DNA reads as TGTGCCACCAGTGATAGAACGAATGAGCAGTTCTTC. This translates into CATSDRTNEQFF.

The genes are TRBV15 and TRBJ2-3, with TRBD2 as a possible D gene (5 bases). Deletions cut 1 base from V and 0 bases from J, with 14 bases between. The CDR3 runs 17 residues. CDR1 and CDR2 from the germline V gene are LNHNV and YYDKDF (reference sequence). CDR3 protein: CATSRAERVRSTDTQYF. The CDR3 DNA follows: TGTGCCACCAGCAGAGCTGAGAGGGTACGAAGCACAGATACGCAGTATTTT.

DNA for the CDR3: TGTGCCAGCAGCTTGAGGGAATTGGCTTTCTTT. Translating gives CASSLRELAFF. The chain combines TRBV7-9 with TRBJ1-1, with no clear D. Germline CDR1 is SEHNR and CDR2 is FQNEAQ (reference sequence). This CDR3 has 11 amino acids. Trimming took off 3 bases at V and 11 bases at J, with 10 bases between the two ends.

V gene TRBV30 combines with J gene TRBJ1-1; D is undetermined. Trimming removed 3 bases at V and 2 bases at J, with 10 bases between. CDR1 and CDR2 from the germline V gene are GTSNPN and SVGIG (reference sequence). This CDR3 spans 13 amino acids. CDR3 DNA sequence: TGTGCCTGGAGATGGTACCTCAACACTGAAGCTTTCTTT. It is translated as CAWRWYLNTEAFF.

DNA for the CDR3: TGTGCCAGCAGCTTAAACCAGCGGGGAGGCACAGATACGCAGTATTTT. Its protein is CASSLNQRGGTDTQYF. V usage is TRBV7-2 and J usage is TRBJ2-3; 7 bases are a match to TRBD2. Trimming at V came to 2 bases and at J to 1 base, leaving 6 bases not matched to a gene. The CDR3 contains 16 residues. Germline V gene lookup returns CDR1 SGHTA and CDR2 FQGNSA.

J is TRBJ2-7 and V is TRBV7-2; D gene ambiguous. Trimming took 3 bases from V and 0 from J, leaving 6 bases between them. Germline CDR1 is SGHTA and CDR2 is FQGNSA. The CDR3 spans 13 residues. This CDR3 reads CASSFGPSYEQYF. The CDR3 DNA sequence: TGTGCCAGCAGCTTTGGACCCTCCTACGAGCAGTACTTC.

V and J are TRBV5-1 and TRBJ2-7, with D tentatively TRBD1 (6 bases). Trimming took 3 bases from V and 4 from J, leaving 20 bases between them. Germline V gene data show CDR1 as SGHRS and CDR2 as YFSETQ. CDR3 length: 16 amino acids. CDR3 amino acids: CASSSHGGQGQYEQYF. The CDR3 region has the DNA TGCGCCAGCAGCTCTCACGGTGGGCAGGGGCAGTACGAGCAGTACTTC.

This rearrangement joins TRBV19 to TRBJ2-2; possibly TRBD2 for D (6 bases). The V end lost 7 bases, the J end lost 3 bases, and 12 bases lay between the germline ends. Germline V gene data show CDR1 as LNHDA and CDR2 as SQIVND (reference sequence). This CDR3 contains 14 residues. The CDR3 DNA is TGTGCCAGTAAGCCAGCGGGCGACACCGGGGAGCTGTTTTTT. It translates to CASKPAGDTGELFF.

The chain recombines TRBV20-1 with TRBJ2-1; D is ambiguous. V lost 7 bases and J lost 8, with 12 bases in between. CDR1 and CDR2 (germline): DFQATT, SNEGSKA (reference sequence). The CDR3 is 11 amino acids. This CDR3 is CSVRPRDEQFF. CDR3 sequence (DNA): TGCAGTGTACGCCCAAGAGATGAGCAGTTCTTC.

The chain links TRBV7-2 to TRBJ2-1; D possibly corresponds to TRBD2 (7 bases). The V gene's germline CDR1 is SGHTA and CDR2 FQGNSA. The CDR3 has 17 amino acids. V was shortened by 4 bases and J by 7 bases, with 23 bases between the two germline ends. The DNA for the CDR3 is TGTGCCAGCAGCTCGCGACCGGCGGGGGCTCGTGAAAATGAGCAGTTCTTC. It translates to CASSSRPAGARENEQFF.

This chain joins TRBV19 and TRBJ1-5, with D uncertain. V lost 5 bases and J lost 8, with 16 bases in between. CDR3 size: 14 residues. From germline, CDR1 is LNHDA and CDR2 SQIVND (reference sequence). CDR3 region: CASSDPGRSEPQHF. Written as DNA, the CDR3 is TGTGCCAGTAGTGACCCAGGCCGTTCGGAGCCCCAGCATTTT.